This T cell receptor (beta chain) comes out of a study of post-analysis software for immune sequencing data. This clonotype turned up a few times. Its antigen is undetermined. Study observations and caveats: Elevated frequency relative to controls characterized several TRBV segments in patients, TRBV5-6, TRBV5-1 and TRBV20-1 among them.

Built from TCR beta cDNA, the libraries had unique molecular identifiers in them. MiXCR, applied by TCRdb to the PCR reads, yields one record per CDR3 protein. The sample comprises under 900,000 distinct CDR3 sequences, about 57% of which are singletons, and about 4.8% rests with the top ten. Per germline, CDR1 MNHEY and CDR2 SVGAGI. The V end was cut by 2 bases, the J end by 2 bases, with 12 bases between. There are 15 residues in the CDR3. The gene calls are TRBV6-5 and TRBJ2-5; the D gene is possibly TRBD2 (5 bases). The specimen sequenced was blood. The source is a girl under 18 with multiple sclerosis. CDR3 sequence: CASSYREGRQETQYF. The DNA of the CDR3 is TGTGCCAGCAGTTACCGGGAAGGACGGCAAGAGACCCAGTACTTC.